The 22 T cell receptor beta chains below all came from one sample that was sequenced in a study of CD8+ T cells in alopecia areata. Isolated RNA was reverse transcribed into cDNA used as the sequencing template. Sequenced by immunoSEQ multiplex PCR; TCRdb stores in-frame clones only, minus some. The sample has 170,000 or so clones, roughly 53% seen once. Treatment defined: oral pan-JAK inhibitor, 5-10 mg twice daily. The sample here was CD8+ T cells sorted from blood, taken at week 24, from a patient treated with tofacitinib. These receptor sequences come from a human donor with alopecia areata.

V usage is TRBV6-6 and J usage is TRBJ1-2; 9 positions agree with TRBD1. Losses at the gene ends were 7 bases for V and 8 bases for J; bases not matched to a gene: 14. Germline values: CDR1 MNHNY, CDR2 SVGAGI (reference sequence). CDR3 length equals 15 residues. The CDR3 sequence: CASTRRDRVYWGYTF. The CDR3 DNA sequence: TGTGCCAGCACCCGGCGGGACAGGGTTTATTGGGGCTACACCTTC.

The chain combines TRBV2 with TRBJ1-4; D gene uncertain. The germline V gene has CDR1 SNHLY and CDR2 FYNNEI. The CDR3 is 13 residues long. The ends were cut back, 7 bases at V and 7 bases at J, with 13 bases in the middle. The chain's CDR3 is CASTEAASEKLFF. The CDR3 DNA reads TGTGCCAGCACCGAGGCAGCAAGTGAAAAACTGTTTTTT.

The rearrangement joins TRBV4-3 to TRBJ1-1, with TRBD1 as a possible D gene (5 bases). Trimming stripped 3 bases from V and 6 bases from J, with 8 bases between. From germline, CDR1 is LGHNA and CDR2 YSLEER. CDR3 length equals 12 residues. DNA of the CDR3: TGCGCCAGCAGCCAGGGACGGTCTGAAGCTTTCTTT. Encoded protein: CASSQGRSEAFF.

This clone was counted only a few times. The chain combines TRBV2 with TRBJ2-3, with a tentative D call TRBD2 (6 bases). Between the trimmed V and J ends, which lost 3 bases and 8 bases, there was a span of 21 bases. CDR1 is SNHLY and CDR2 is FYNNEI in the germline V gene. The CDR3 runs 16 residues. The CDR3 DNA reads TGTGCCAGCAGTGAGGGACTTACGGAGGGGTTTGGTACGCAGTATTTT. Amino acid sequence: CASSEGLTEGFGTQYF.

The J gene is TRBJ1-2, the V gene TRBV5-6, with D unclear. The V gene lost 2 bases and the J gene lost 1 base, with 12 bases spanning the gap. Germline-derived CDR1 and CDR2 are SGHDT and YYEEEE. This CDR3 has 15 residues. The CDR3: CASSFGRIDNYGYTF. In DNA form, the CDR3 reads TGTGCCAGCAGCTTCGGACGGATAGATAACTATGGCTACACCTTC.

This chain links TRBV4-3 with TRBJ2-1; 7 positions agree with TRBD2. Looked up from germline, CDR1 is LGHNA and CDR2 is YSLEER. The J segment lost 4 bases and the V segment lost 3 bases, leaving 9 bases of the junction unmatched. The CDR3 loop spans 16 amino acids. CDR3 sequence: CASSHTGGSRYNEQFF. As DNA, the CDR3 is TGCGCCAGCAGCCATACGGGGGGATCCCGTTACAATGAGCAGTTCTTC.

The rearrangement uses TRBV9 and TRBJ2-6, with D possibly TRBD1 on 6 matching bases. V gave up 4 bases and J gave up 2 bases, with 13 bases separating them. The germline V gene has CDR1 SGDLS and CDR2 YYNGEE. The CDR3 length is 16 residues. This CDR3 is CASSPYWTAGANVLTF. CDR3 in DNA: TGTGCCAGCAGCCCGTACTGGACAGCTGGGGCCAACGTCCTGACTTTC. The full variable domain, its missing parts supplied by reference TRBV9 and TRBJ2-6, is DSGVTQTPKHLITATGQRVTLRCSPRSGDLSVYWYQQSLDQGLQFLIQYYNGEERAKGNILERFSAQQFPDLHSELNLSSLELGDSALYFCASSPYWTAGANVLTFGAGSRLTVL.

Concerning this clone: Other DNA sequences in the sample encode the same CDR3. The rearrangement joins TRBV19 to TRBJ2-6; no definite D call. The CDR3 length is 12 residues. V was trimmed by 9 bases and J by 2 bases, leaving 5 bases between them. The V gene's germline CDR1 is LNHDA and CDR2 SQIVND (reference sequence). CDR3 bases: TGTGCCAGCCGTACTGGGGCCAACGTCCTGACTTTC. Amino acid sequence: CASRTGANVLTF.

This clone occurred a few times. The chain carries TRBV29-1 and TRBJ1-2; no clear D gene. Trimming cost V 3 bases and J 8 bases, with 22 bases left between them. Germline V lookup: CDR1 SQVTM, CDR2 ANQGSEA. This CDR3 spans 15 amino acids. The CDR3 region has the DNA TGCAGCGTTGAGGAGATCGCCCAGGTACGAGAAGGCTACACCTTC. This translates into CSVEEIAQVREGYTF.

On this clone: At the DNA level, this CDR3 is encoded by other sequences in the same sample as well. Here the CDR3 DNA reads TGTGCCAGCAGTTTAGGGGATTCTGGAAACACCATATATTTT. Residues: CASSLGDSGNTIYF. This chain joins TRBV5-6 and TRBJ1-3; D may be TRBD1 (5 bases). The CDR3 is 14 amino acids. Trimming took off 5 bases at V and 1 base at J, with 10 bases between the two ends. Germline V gene sequence: CDR1 SGHDT, CDR2 YYEEEE.

Only a few counts were recorded for this clone. The genes are TRBV7-9 and TRBJ2-2; D ambiguous. V was shortened by 3 bases and J by 5 bases, with 10 bases between the two germline ends. The CDR3 spans 14 residues. Germline values: CDR1 SEHNR, CDR2 FQNEAQ (reference sequence). CDR3: CASSFSGETGELFF. The CDR3 bases are TGTGCCAGCAGCTTTTCAGGTGAAACCGGGGAGCTGTTTTTT.

This clone came up a few times. The chain links TRBV30 to TRBJ2-5; D possibly uses TRBD1 or TRBD2 (5 bases each). Per the germline V gene, CDR1 is GTSNPN and CDR2 is SVGIG (reference sequence). The CDR3 is made up of 12 amino acids. The V end was cut by 5 bases, the J end by 7 bases, with 14 bases between. Here the CDR3 DNA reads TGTGCCTGGGTGGGGGAAATGGGGACCCAGTACTTC. This sequence encodes CAWVGEMGTQYF.

The chain carries TRBV15 and TRBJ2-5, with D perhaps TRBD1 or TRBD2 (5 bases each). Germline V lookup: CDR1 LNHNV, CDR2 YYDKDF (reference sequence). V was trimmed by 1 base and J by 1 base, leaving 10 bases between them. The CDR3 has 15 amino acids. CDR3: CATSRGGSGQETQYF. As DNA, the CDR3 is TGTGCCACCAGCAGAGGGGGGTCAGGCCAAGAGACCCAGTACTTC.

This clone was found a few times. The chain has TRBV27 and TRBJ1-2, with 8 bases lining up with TRBD1. The V gene end was trimmed by 4 bases and the J gene end by 4 bases; junction bases not matched to a gene: 5. Per germline, CDR1 MNHEY and CDR2 SMNVEV (reference sequence). This CDR3 is 14 amino acids long. This CDR3 reads CASSSTGVGYGYTF. DNA for the CDR3: TGTGCCAGCAGTTCGACAGGGGTTGGCTATGGCTACACCTTC.

The chain links TRBV5-6 to TRBJ1-1, with D possibly matching TRBD1 (6 bases). V was clipped by 1 base and J by 4 bases, with 11 bases between them. Per the germline V gene, CDR1 is SGHDT and CDR2 is YYEEEE. CDR3 length: 14 amino acids. The CDR3 sequence: CASSLSTDSTEAFF. CDR3 bases: TGTGCCAGCAGCTTGTCGACGGACAGCACTGAAGCTTTCTTT.

This clone came up a few times. The CDR3 nucleotides read TGTGCTAGTGGTTTGTTCGGTGAGCCCCAGCATTTT. This sequence encodes CASGLFGEPQHF. The chain combines TRBV12-5 with TRBJ1-5; D gene unclear. Deletions cut 2 bases from V and 8 bases from J, with 7 bases between. CDR3 length: 12 residues. The germline gives CDR1 LGHNT, CDR2 FRNRAP.

In this sample, this clone turned up a few times. V is TRBV19 and J is TRBJ1-3, with a tentative D call TRBD1 (5 bases). This CDR3 spans 13 amino acids. V lost 10 bases to trimming and J lost 0 bases, with 10 bases between them. Germline assignment: CDR1 LNHDA and CDR2 SQIVND (reference sequence). The CDR3 loop is CATSGSSGNTIYF. CDR3 sequence (DNA): TGTGCCACCTCAGGGTCCTCTGGAAACACCATATATTTT.

The genes are TRBV7-3 and TRBJ1-2, with D possibly matching TRBD1 (6 bases). The V and J ends lost 4 bases and 3 bases respectively, with 9 bases between them. Germline CDR1 is SGHTA and CDR2 is FQGTGA. The CDR3 runs to 13 residues. The CDR3 reads CASSSSGDYGYTF. Written as DNA, the CDR3 is TGTGCCAGCAGCTCGTCAGGGGACTATGGCTACACCTTC.

The chain employs TRBV7-2 and TRBJ2-1; 11 bases match TRBD2. Germline CDR1 and CDR2: SGHTA and FQGNSA. V gave up 4 bases and J gave up 1 base; unmatched junction bases: 12. This CDR3 comprises 19 residues. The DNA for the CDR3 is TGTGCCAGCAGCTACGTAGCGGGGGGGCTAATGGTGTCCTACAATGAGCAGTTCTTC. It encodes CASSYVAGGLMVSYNEQFF.

This clone was detected once. V usage is TRBV28 and J usage is TRBJ1-2; 9 bases line up with TRBD1. Germline V CDR1 and CDR2: MDHEN, SYDVKM. The V and J ends lost 5 bases and 7 bases, in that order; junction bases with no gene match: 5. The CDR3 sequence is 13 residues long. CDR3 sequence: CASSAGTGLGYTF. CDR3 sequence (DNA): TGTGCCAGCAGTGCCGGGACAGGGCTTGGCTACACCTTC.

About this clone: The same CDR3 arises from other DNA sequences in this sample as well. This sequence joins TRBV7-9 and TRBJ2-7, with no clear D. This CDR3 region has 12 residues. V was trimmed by 5 bases and J by 3 bases, leaving 8 bases between them. Germline CDR1 reads SEHNR; CDR2 reads FQNEAQ (reference sequence). The CDR3 sequence is CASSLSGYEQYF. Here the CDR3 DNA reads TGTGCCAGCAGCCTCTCCGGCTACGAGCAGTACTTC.

The chain employs TRBV4-3 and TRBJ2-3; D might be TRBD1 (5 bases). The CDR3 runs 14 residues. CDR1 is LGHNA and CDR2 is YSLEER in the germline V gene. Trimming shortened V by 1 base and J by 6 bases, and 11 bases separated the two germline ends. The CDR3 DNA is TGCGCCAGCAGCCAAGGCGCCAAGGGGGATACGCAGTATTTT. Its protein product is CASSQGAKGDTQYF.